The 26 T cell receptor beta chains reported below all come from one sample, sequenced in a study of regulatory T cells in long-lasting Graves disease. The time point here: persistent/refractory GD, antithyroid drugs over 5 years with positive TRAb. The TCR library was prepared using RNA isolated from PBMCs. Construction of TCR beta libraries relied on iRepertoire HTBI primers and on Arm-PCR targeting CDR3 regions. TCRdb reprocessed the multiplex PCR reads via MiXCR and lists one record per CDR3 protein. The data show some 450,000 distinct CDR3 sequences, about a quarter seen once. Source: peripheral blood mononuclear cells (PBMCs), taken when the disease was refractory, from a patient treated with antithyroid drugs. Receptors originate from a female donor with Graves disease.

The chain couples TRBV19 to TRBJ2-4; D is perhaps TRBD1 or TRBD2 (5 bases each). With 2 bases removed from V and 9 bases from J, the gap between germline ends came to 11 bases. The CDR3 loop spans 13 amino acids. Per the germline V gene, CDR1 is LNHDA and CDR2 is SQIVND (reference sequence). In DNA form, the CDR3 reads TGTGCCAGTAGTATACTTGGGGGAGTCATTCAGTACTTC. Its protein product is CASSILGGVIQYF.

The chain carries TRBV7-6 and TRBJ2-5, with TRBD2 matching over 11 bases. Unmatched junction bases numbered 15, after V lost 1 base and J lost 5 bases. Germline CDR1 and CDR2: SGHVS and FNYEAQ. The length of the CDR3 is 19 residues. CDR3 bases: TGTGCCAGCAGCTTAGGTTCTAGCGGGAGGCGCTTAGGTGGTGAGACCCAGTACTTC. Amino acid sequence: CASSLGSSGRRLGGETQYF.

This clonotype was counted at least ten times. The chain uses TRBV7-2 and TRBJ2-7; the D call may be TRBD1 or TRBD2 (7 bases each). CDR1 SGHTA and CDR2 FQGNSA come from the germline V gene. CDR3 length equals 15 residues. The ends were cut back, 5 bases at V and 4 bases at J, with 18 bases in the middle. In DNA form, the CDR3 reads TGTGCCAGCAGCCCCAGGGGGGGGGGGGGATACGAGCAGTACTTC. This translates into CASSPRGGGGYEQYF.

V and J are TRBV6-1 and TRBJ1-1; TRBD1 is a possible D gene (6 bases). There are 14 residues in the CDR3. Per germline, CDR1 MNHNS and CDR2 SASEGT. The V and J ends lost 8 bases and 0 bases respectively, with 13 bases between them. CDR3 bases: TGTGCCAGCGTAGACAGGTCATTGAACACTGAAGCTTTCTTT. Amino acids: CASVDRSLNTEAFF.

The CDR3: CASSPAGGGFYTGELFF. For the CDR3, the DNA is TGTGCCAGCTCACCAGCCGGAGGGGGATTTTACACCGGGGAGCTGTTTTTT. The genes are TRBV18 and TRBJ2-2; D may match TRBD1 or TRBD2 (6 bases each). V was clipped by 2 bases and J by 3 bases, with 16 bases between them. Germline CDR1 and CDR2: KGHSH and LQKENI. This CDR3 is built from 17 residues.

This clonotype was counted ten times or more. This sequence joins TRBV19 and TRBJ1-5; possibly TRBD1 for D (5 bases). The germline gives CDR1 LNHDA, CDR2 SQIVND (reference sequence). The length of the CDR3 is 15 residues. Trimming removed 7 bases at V and 7 bases at J, with 20 bases between. This CDR3 reads CASTIYGGVRQPQHF. For the CDR3, the DNA is TGTGCCAGTACCATTTACGGGGGAGTGAGGCAGCCCCAGCATTTT.

V usage is TRBV7-9 and J usage is TRBJ1-2; the match to TRBD1 covers 7 bases. The V gene's germline CDR1 is SEHNR and CDR2 FQNEAQ (reference sequence). This CDR3 region has 14 residues. V lost 1 base to trimming and J lost 9 bases; unmatched junction nucleotides: 8. The CDR3 reads CASSLGRDSVRYTF. The CDR3 nucleotides read TGTGCCAGCAGCTTAGGTAGGGACAGCGTACGCTACACCTTC. Looking up the rest from reference TRBV7-9 and TRBJ1-2 gives the full variable domain: DTGVSQNPRHKITKRGQNVTFRCDPISEHNRLYWYRQTLGQGPEFLTYFQNEAQLEKSRLLSDRFSAERPKGSFSTLEIQRTEQGDSAMYLCASSLGRDSVRYTFGSGTRLTVV.

This clonotype was detected many times. This sequence joins TRBV2 and TRBJ1-1; tentative D call: TRBD1 (5 bases). The CDR3 spans 15 residues. Trimming took off 5 bases at V and 1 base at J, with 14 bases between the two ends. Germline values: CDR1 SNHLY, CDR2 FYNNEI. The CDR3 DNA sequence: TGTGCCAGCAGTTCGGAGGGACGCTCGAACACTGAAGCTTTCTTT. Translation gives CASSSEGRSNTEAFF. The full variable domain, in which reference TRBV2 and TRBJ1-1 provide the parts outside the CDR3, is EPEVTQTPSHQVTQMGQEVILRCVPISNHLYFYWYRQILGQKVEFLVSFYNNEISEKSEIFDDQFSVERPDGSNFTLKIRSTKLEDSAMYFCASSSEGRSNTEAFFGQGTRLTVV.

This clonotype was seen more than once but under ten times. The V and J genes are TRBV6-5 and TRBJ2-7, with 13 bases lining up with TRBD2. Trimming cost V 2 bases and J 6 bases; bases outside gene matches: 7. Germline CDR1 MNHEY, CDR2 SVGAGI. This CDR3 has 16 residues. The CDR3 spells CASSYRGTSGTAEQYF. The CDR3 bases are TGTGCCAGCAGTTACCGAGGGACTAGCGGGACGGCCGAGCAGTACTTC.

The chain carries TRBV27 and TRBJ2-3; 7 bases fit TRBD1. There are 13 residues in the CDR3. Germline V CDR1 and CDR2: MNHEY, SMNVEV (reference sequence). V trimming: 10 bases; J trimming: 5 bases; junction bases outside the gene matches: 9. CDR3 residues: CATAGGGQDTQYF. CDR3 DNA sequence: TGTGCCACCGCAGGGGGTGGCCAAGATACGCAGTATTTT.

The chain recombines TRBV12-3 or TRBV12-4 with TRBJ2-1, with 12 bases fitting TRBD1. V lost 7 bases to trimming and J lost 8 bases; unmatched junction nucleotides: 15. This CDR3 spans 17 amino acids. The chain's CDR3 is CASITPGQGASFDEQFF. The CDR3 nucleotides read TGTGCCAGCATCACACCGGGACAGGGGGCCAGTTTTGATGAGCAGTTCTTC.

The chain has TRBV12-3 or TRBV12-4 and TRBJ1-5; TRBD1 matches 8 bases. V dropped 3 bases and J dropped 7; count of bases not matched to a gene: 5. The CDR3 spans 14 residues. The CDR3: CASSFMGQVQPQHF. In nucleotides, the CDR3 is TGTGCCAGCAGTTTTATGGGACAGGTACAGCCCCAGCATTTT.

This clonotype was picked up many times. This sequence joins TRBV6-8 and TRBJ2-4; 10 bases are shared with TRBD2. Germline V gene sequence: CDR1 MNHGY, CDR2 SAAAGT. V lost 8 bases, J lost 7 bases, and 17 bases stayed unmatched. The CDR3 runs 17 residues. The CDR3 DNA reads as TGTGCCAGCGGTCGTGGGCTAGCGGGAGAATGGCGCAACATTCAGTACTTC. Amino acid sequence: CASGRGLAGEWRNIQYF.

There are a few counts of this clonotype. This chain connects TRBV20-1 to TRBJ2-7, with 8 bases matching TRBD1. Germline values: CDR1 DFQATT, CDR2 SNEGSKA (reference sequence). J gave up 5 bases and V 2 bases, and 8 bases lay outside the gene matches. The CDR3 covers 14 residues. The CDR3 here is CSARSGQGTHEQYF. CDR3 DNA: TGCAGTGCTAGATCTGGACAGGGAACCCACGAGCAGTACTTC.

Only a few counts were recorded for this clonotype. This sequence joins TRBV29-1 and TRBJ2-5, with D possibly matching TRBD2 (5 bases). This CDR3 contains 15 residues. Germline CDR1 SQVTM, CDR2 ANQGSEA. V was pared by 4 bases and J by 4 bases, with 19 bases between. For the CDR3, the DNA is TGCAGCGTTGTAAAGCGGAACACCCCCGGAGAGACCCAGTACTTC. Protein sequence: CSVVKRNTPGETQYF.

This clonotype was counted only a few times. The J gene is TRBJ2-7, the V gene TRBV6-1; 7 bases are shared with TRBD1. Germline V gives CDR1 MNHNS, CDR2 SASEGT. This CDR3 spans 13 amino acids. The V segment lost 6 bases and the J segment 4 bases; nucleotides outside the gene matches: 6. CDR3 DNA sequence: TGTGCCAGCAGCCGGACAGGAAATTACGAGCAGTACTTC. Amino acids: CASSRTGNYEQYF.

This chain links TRBV2 with TRBJ2-1, with D perhaps TRBD1 (7 bases). The CDR3 runs 13 residues. The V gene's germline CDR1 is SNHLY and CDR2 FYNNEI. V gave up 6 bases and J gave up 7 bases, with 13 bases separating them. The CDR3 is CASRQGGTNEQFF. In DNA form, the CDR3 reads TGTGCCAGCAGGCAGGGGGGTACGAATGAGCAGTTCTTC.

This clonotype showed up many times. The rearrangement joins TRBV12-3 or TRBV12-4 to TRBJ1-5; 8 bases align to TRBD1. The CDR3 extends over 15 amino acids. V gave up 5 bases and J gave up 3 bases; unmatched junction bases: 6. The CDR3 DNA follows: TGTGCCAGCAGTCCGGGGACAGGCTTCAATCAGCCCCAGCATTTT. Amino acid sequence: CASSPGTGFNQPQHF.

This clonotype was detected only a few times. The chain has TRBV28 and TRBJ1-3; D possibly corresponds to TRBD1 (5 bases). The CDR3 is 16 amino acids. The V and J ends lost 5 bases and 0 bases respectively, with 14 bases between them. Germline CDR1 MDHEN, CDR2 SYDVKM. The CDR3 nucleotides read TGTGCCAGCAGTCCCACAGGACGGGTCTCTGGAAACACCATATATTTT. The encoded protein is CASSPTGRVSGNTIYF.

This clonotype came up a few times. V is TRBV6-1 and J is TRBJ2-2, with a weak D call TRBD2 (5 bases). Germline values: CDR1 MNHNS, CDR2 SASEGT. The CDR3 is 18 residues long. Trimming took off 8 bases at V and 1 base at J, with 23 bases between the two ends. Written as DNA, the CDR3 is TGTGCCAGCTCCCCCGGAGAGGGCGGTCCAGGGAACACCGGGGAGCTGTTTTTT. Translating gives CASSPGEGGPGNTGELFF.

Only a few counts were recorded for this clonotype. The chain recombines TRBV19 with TRBJ1-5; possible D gene TRBD1, 5 bases. CDR3 length: 17 residues. The germline V and J ends were trimmed by 2 bases and 1 base, with 15 bases remaining between them. Germline loops: CDR1 LNHDA, CDR2 SQIVND (reference sequence). The chain's CDR3 is CASSIREWGGSNQPQHF. CDR3 in DNA: TGTGCCAGTAGTATAAGAGAGTGGGGGGGGAGCAATCAGCCCCAGCATTTT.

The rearrangement links TRBV10-3 to TRBJ2-7; D is unclear. The length of the CDR3 is 13 residues. The germline V gene encodes CDR1 ENHRY and CDR2 SYGVKD. V lost 3 bases, J lost 3 bases, and 9 bases lay in between. DNA of the CDR3: TGTGCCATCAGTGACCAACAGAACTACGAGCAGTACTTC. Translated, it gives CAISDQQNYEQYF.

This clonotype came up many times. The chain uses TRBV10-3 and TRBJ2-5, with a possible D match to TRBD1 (6 bases). Germline V gives CDR1 ENHRY, CDR2 SYGVKD. V was shortened by 4 bases and J by 3 bases, with 9 bases between the two germline ends. There are 13 residues in the CDR3. CDR3 protein: CAISGAGEETQYF. In DNA, the CDR3 is TGTGCCATCAGTGGGGCAGGGGAAGAGACCCAGTACTTC.

This clonotype was picked up many times. The V gene is TRBV28, the J gene TRBJ2-2; D not certain. The CDR3 has 17 amino acids. Trimming left V 5 bases short and J 3 bases short, with 19 bases between. CDR1 is MDHEN, CDR2 SYDVKM, per germline. CDR3 sequence reads: CASSHVQSRDDTGELFF. The CDR3 region has the DNA TGTGCCAGCAGTCATGTACAGAGCCGTGATGACACCGGGGAGCTGTTTTTT.

This clonotype was counted only a few times. The chain couples TRBV20-1 to TRBJ2-5; TRBD2 aligns across 12 bases. This CDR3 comprises 15 residues. V was clipped by 6 bases and J by 1 base; unmatched bases: 6. Looked up from germline, CDR1 is DFQATT and CDR2 is SNEGSKA (reference sequence). The CDR3 protein is CSAKGLAGRQETQYF. For the CDR3, the DNA is TGCAGTGCCAAGGGACTAGCGGGTCGCCAAGAGACCCAGTACTTC.

There are many counts of this clonotype. V is TRBV2 and J is TRBJ2-7, with 9 bases matching TRBD2. V was clipped by 5 bases and J by 3 bases; unmatched bases: 14. The CDR3 runs to 17 residues. CDR1 is SNHLY, CDR2 FYNNEI, per germline. The CDR3 loop is CASSNHVRASGVYEQYF. The CDR3, as DNA: TGTGCCAGCAGTAATCACGTTCGAGCTAGCGGGGTCTACGAGCAGTACTTC.